The TCR beta chain under discussion was sequenced for a study of blood T cell repertoires in COVID-19. Study context: Samples representing acute and convalescent COVID-19 were sourced from the United States, Italy and Spain.

Between the trimmed V and J ends, which lost 5 bases and 7 bases, there was a span of 20 bases. The germline V gene has CDR1 SQVTM and CDR2 ANQGSEA. The CDR3 contains 14 residues. Profiled with immunoSEQ multiplex PCR; TCRdb holds only in-frame clones, not every one. This table holds fewer than 85,000 clones, around 83% found once. The sample consisted of peripheral blood. The J gene is TRBJ1-1, the V gene TRBV29-1; D perhaps matches TRBD1 (5 bases). The source is a woman aged 55-69 years with acute or convalescent COVID-19. The CDR3, as DNA: TGCAGCGTTCTGGTGGGGGGACGGAGGAGTGAAGCTTTCTTT. It specifies CSVLVGGRRSEAFF.